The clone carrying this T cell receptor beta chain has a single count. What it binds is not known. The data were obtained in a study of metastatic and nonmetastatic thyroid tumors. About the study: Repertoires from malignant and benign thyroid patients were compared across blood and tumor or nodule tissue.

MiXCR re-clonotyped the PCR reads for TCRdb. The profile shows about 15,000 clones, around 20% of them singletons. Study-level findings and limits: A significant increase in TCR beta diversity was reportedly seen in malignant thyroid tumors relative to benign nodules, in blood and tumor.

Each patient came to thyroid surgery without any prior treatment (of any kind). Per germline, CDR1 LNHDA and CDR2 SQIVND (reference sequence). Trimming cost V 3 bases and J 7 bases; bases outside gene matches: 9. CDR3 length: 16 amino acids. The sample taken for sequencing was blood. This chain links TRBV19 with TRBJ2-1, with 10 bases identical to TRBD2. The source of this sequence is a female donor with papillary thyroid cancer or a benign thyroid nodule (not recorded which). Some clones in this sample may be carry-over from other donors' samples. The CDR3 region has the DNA TGTGCCAGTAGTATCCCCCTAGCGGGAGTAGTGAATGAGCAGTTCTTC. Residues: CASSIPLAGVVNEQFF.